Given below is one TCR beta chain in context. Its target is not known. This sample stems from a study of CD8+CD57+ T cells in acquired aplastic anemia. Whole-study findings and limits: Patients and healthy controls showed no significant CD8+ Simpson's diversity difference. Patients shared just under 30 CD8+ CDR3 sequences with controls.

Using genomic DNA as the template, TCR beta VDJ and CDR3 profiling was carried out. One entry per CDR3 protein, called by TCRdb with MiXCR from the reads. The data show more than 150,000 distinct CDR3 sequences, approximately 48% seen once. Flow cytometry had shown expanded CD8+CD57+ cells in the patients chosen for sequencing. No therapy was given to patients before blood sampling. The receptor was derived from a human donor with aplastic anemia. The sequenced sample consisted of sorted CD4+, CD8+, or CD8+CD57+ T cells (not recorded which) from PBMCs.

The CDR3 loop reads CASRAAGANTDTQYF. CDR3 nucleotides: TGCGCCAGCAGGGCGGCGGGAGCGAACACAGATACGCAGTATTTT. The chain couples TRBV10-2 to TRBJ2-3; TRBD2 matches 7 bases. This CDR3 region has 15 residues. Losses at the gene ends were 6 bases for V and 2 bases for J; bases not matched to a gene: 8. Germline assignment: CDR1 WSHSY and CDR2 SAAADI.